This T cell receptor beta chain was profiled in a study of cytomegalovirus exposure and HLA in healthy donors. Overall study findings and caveats: CMV serostatus was the only immune exposure information that was available. TCR beta chains associated with HLA were, in a later analysis, more clonally expanded than equally common others.

To note about this clone: Its antigen is unidentified.

With V trimmed by 3 bases and J by 5 bases, 4 bases remained unmatched. The germline V gene encodes CDR1 MNHNY and CDR2 SVGAGI (reference sequence). The CDR3 covers 14 residues. PCR primers comprised 60 Vbeta and 13 Jbeta primers. The method was immunoSEQ multiplex PCR; TCRdb's version includes in-frame clones alone and lacks a portion of them. The sample shows 150,000 to 200,000 clones, approximately 79% of them seen only once. The gene calls are TRBV6-6 and TRBJ1-5, with 7 nucleotides matching TRBD1. Sequencing used PBMCs. The clonotype was recovered from a woman in her twenties or thirties in good health and CMV-seropositive. This CDR3 is CASSYRGHDQPQHF. Here the CDR3 DNA reads TGTGCCAGCAGTTATAGGGGGCACGATCAGCCCCAGCATTTT.